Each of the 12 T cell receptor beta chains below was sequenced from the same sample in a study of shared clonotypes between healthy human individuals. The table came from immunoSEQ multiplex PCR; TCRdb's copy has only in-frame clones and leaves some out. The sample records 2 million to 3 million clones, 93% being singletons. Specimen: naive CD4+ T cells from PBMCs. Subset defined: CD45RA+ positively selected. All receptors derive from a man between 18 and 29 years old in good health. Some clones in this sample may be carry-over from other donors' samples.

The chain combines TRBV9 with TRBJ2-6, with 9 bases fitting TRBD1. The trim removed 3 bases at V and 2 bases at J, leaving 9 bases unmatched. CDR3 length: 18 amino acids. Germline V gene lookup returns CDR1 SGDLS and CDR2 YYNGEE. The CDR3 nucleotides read TGTGCCAGCAGCGCTAGGACAGGGGATGTGGCTGGGGCCAACGTCCTGACTTTC. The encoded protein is CASSARTGDVAGANVLTF.

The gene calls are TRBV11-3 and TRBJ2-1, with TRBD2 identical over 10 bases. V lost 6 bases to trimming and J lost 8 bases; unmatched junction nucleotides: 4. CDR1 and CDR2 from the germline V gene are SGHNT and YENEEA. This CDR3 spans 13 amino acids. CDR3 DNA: TGTGCCAGCAGAAAGCGGGAGGGCTATGAGCAGTTCTTC. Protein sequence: CASRKREGYEQFF. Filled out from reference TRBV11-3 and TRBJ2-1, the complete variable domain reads EAGVVQSPRYKIIEKKQPVAFWCNPISGHNTLYWYLQNLGQGPELLIRYENEEAVDDSQLPKDRFSAERLKGVDSTLKIQPAELGDSAVYLCASRKREGYEQFFGPGTRLTVL.

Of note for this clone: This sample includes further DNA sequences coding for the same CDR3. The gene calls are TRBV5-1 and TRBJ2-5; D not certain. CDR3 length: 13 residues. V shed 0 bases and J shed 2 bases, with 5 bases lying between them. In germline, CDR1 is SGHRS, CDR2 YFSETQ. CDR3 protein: CASSLGPQETQYF. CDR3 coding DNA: TGCGCCAGCAGCTTGGGCCCGCAAGAGACCCAGTACTTC.

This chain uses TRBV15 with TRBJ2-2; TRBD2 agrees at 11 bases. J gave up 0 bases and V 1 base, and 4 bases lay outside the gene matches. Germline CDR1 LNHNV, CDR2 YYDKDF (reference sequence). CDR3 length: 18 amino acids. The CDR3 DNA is TGTGCCACCAGCAGAGGACTAGCGGGAATAGCGAACACCGGGGAGCTGTTTTTT. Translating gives CATSRGLAGIANTGELFF.

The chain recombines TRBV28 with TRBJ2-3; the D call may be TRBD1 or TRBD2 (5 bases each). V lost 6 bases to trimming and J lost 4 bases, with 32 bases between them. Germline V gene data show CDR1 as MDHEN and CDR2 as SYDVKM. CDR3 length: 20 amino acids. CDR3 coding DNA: TGTGCCAGCAGCCCTTTTACCCCCCCAGGGAGTTTCCTCGAGTCAGATACGCAGTATTTT. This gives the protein CASSPFTPPGSFLESDTQYF.

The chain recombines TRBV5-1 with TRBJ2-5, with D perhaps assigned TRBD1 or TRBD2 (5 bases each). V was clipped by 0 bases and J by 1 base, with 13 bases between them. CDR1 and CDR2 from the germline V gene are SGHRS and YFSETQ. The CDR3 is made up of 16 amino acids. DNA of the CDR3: TGCGCCAGCAGCTTGGTCGGGGCCTATTTCCAAGAGACCCAGTACTTC. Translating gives CASSLVGAYFQETQYF.

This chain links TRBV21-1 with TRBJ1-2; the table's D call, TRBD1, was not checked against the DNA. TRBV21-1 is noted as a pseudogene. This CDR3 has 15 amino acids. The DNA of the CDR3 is TGTGCCAGCAGCAAAGTTCCAGGGGTGAACTATGGCTACACCTTC. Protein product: CASSKVPGVNYGYTF.

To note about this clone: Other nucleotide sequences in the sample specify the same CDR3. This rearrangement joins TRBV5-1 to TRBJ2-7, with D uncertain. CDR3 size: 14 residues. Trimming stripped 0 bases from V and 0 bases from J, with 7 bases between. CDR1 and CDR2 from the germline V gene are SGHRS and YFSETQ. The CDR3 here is CASSLDPSSYEQYF. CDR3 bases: TGCGCCAGCAGCTTGGATCCGAGCTCCTACGAGCAGTACTTC.

CDR3 coding DNA: TGCGCCAGCAGCCAAGAAAGACGGGACAGGGGTCACGAGCAGTACTTC. Its translation is CASSQERRDRGHEQYF. This chain uses TRBV4-1 with TRBJ2-7, with 10 nucleotides matching TRBD1. Per germline, CDR1 MGHRA and CDR2 YSYEKL. The CDR3 covers 16 residues. V was pared by 0 bases and J by 5 bases, with 7 bases of the junction left unmatched.

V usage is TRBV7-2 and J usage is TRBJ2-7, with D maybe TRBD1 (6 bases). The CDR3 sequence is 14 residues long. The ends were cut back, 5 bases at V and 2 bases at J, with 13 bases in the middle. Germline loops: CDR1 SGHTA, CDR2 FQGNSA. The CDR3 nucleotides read TGTGCCAGCAGCCTCCCAGGGGACCCCTACGAGCAGTACTTC. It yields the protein CASSLPGDPYEQYF.

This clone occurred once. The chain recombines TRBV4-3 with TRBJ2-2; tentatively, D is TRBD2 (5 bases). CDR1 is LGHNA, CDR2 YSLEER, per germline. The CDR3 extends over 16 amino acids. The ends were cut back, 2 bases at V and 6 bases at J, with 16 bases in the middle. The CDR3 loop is CASSQQSGISAGELFF. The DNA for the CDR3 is TGCGCCAGCAGCCAACAATCGGGGATCTCCGCCGGGGAGCTGTTTTTT.

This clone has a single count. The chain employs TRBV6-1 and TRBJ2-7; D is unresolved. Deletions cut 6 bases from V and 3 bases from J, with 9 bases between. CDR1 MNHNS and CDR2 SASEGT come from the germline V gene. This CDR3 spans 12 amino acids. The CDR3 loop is CASREQSYEQYF. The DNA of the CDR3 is TGTGCCAGCAGGGAACAGAGCTACGAGCAGTACTTC.